The 23 T cell receptor beta chains given below trace back to one sample, sequenced in a study of T cell repertoires in cytomegalovirus infection. These receptors' targets are unknown. MiXCR, run by TCRdb on the reads, gives a single entry per CDR3 protein. The sample has 450,000 to 650,000 distinct CDR3 sequences; 40% are singletons. Sequencing used cultured PBMCs, obtained from culture after CMV antigen stimulation. The receptors shown here come from a human donor in good health (CMV status not recorded). Some clones in this sample may be carry-over from other donors' samples.

This clonotype has just a few counts. This chain uses TRBV7-9 with TRBJ1-1, with D possibly TRBD1 on 6 matching bases. The CDR3 totals 16 residues. V lost 4 bases and J 4 bases, leaving 19 bases between the germline ends. Germline CDR1 reads SEHNR; CDR2 reads FQNEAQ (reference sequence). CDR3 DNA sequence: TGTGCCAGCAGCTCTCCTCTAGGGGGGCGGGGCACTGAAGCTTTCTTT. Translated, it gives CASSSPLGGRGTEAFF.

This clonotype occurred a few times. The genes are TRBV7-2 and TRBJ1-6; 7 positions agree with TRBD1. CDR1 SGHTA and CDR2 FQGNSA come from the germline V gene. This CDR3 is 14 amino acids long. Losses at the gene ends were 5 bases for V and 10 bases for J; bases not matched to a gene: 8. CDR3 loop: CASSDRELQSPLHF. The CDR3 DNA reads as TGTGCCAGCAGCGACAGGGAGCTGCAGTCACCCCTCCACTTT.

This clonotype was seen more than once but under ten times. The CDR3 DNA follows: TGTGCCAGCAGCTTAGCCCAGGACTACTACTACGAGCAGTACTTC. This sequence encodes CASSLAQDYYYEQYF. V and J are TRBV7-2 and TRBJ2-7, with D perhaps TRBD2 (6 bases). The CDR3 totals 15 residues. The germline V gene has CDR1 SGHTA and CDR2 FQGNSA. V was pared by 0 bases and J by 3 bases, with 12 bases between.

The V and J genes are TRBV7-9 and TRBJ2-1; a possible D gene is TRBD2 (5 bases). The CDR3 sequence is 15 residues long. Trimming stripped 5 bases from V and 2 bases from J, with 13 bases between. Germline-derived CDR1 and CDR2 are SEHNR and FQNEAQ (reference sequence). The CDR3 sequence: CASSRPGSPYNEQFF. DNA of the CDR3: TGTGCCAGCAGCCGCCCGGGATCCCCCTACAATGAGCAGTTCTTC.

The chain links TRBV25-1 to TRBJ2-7; TRBD1 aligns across 7 bases. Germline V gene sequence: CDR1 MGHDK, CDR2 SYGVNS. The ends lost 6 bases at V and 5 bases at J; junction bases unmatched: 4. The CDR3 totals 12 residues. The CDR3 here is CASSWTGHEQYF. In DNA form, the CDR3 reads TGTGCCAGCAGCTGGACAGGTCACGAGCAGTACTTC.

This clonotype was observed a handful of times. The J gene is TRBJ2-6, the V gene TRBV7-2; 7 bases fit TRBD1. V lost 5 bases and J lost 0; bases outside the gene matches: 10. The germline gives CDR1 SGHTA, CDR2 FQGNSA. The CDR3 has 18 amino acids. CDR3 protein: CASSPVQGYASGANVLTF. The CDR3 DNA sequence: TGTGCCAGCAGCCCGGTACAGGGGTACGCCTCTGGGGCCAACGTCCTGACTTTC.

At least ten counts were recorded for this clonotype. The gene calls are TRBV7-6 and TRBJ2-1, with TRBD2 matching over 12 bases. This CDR3 comprises 18 residues. V lost 1 base to trimming and J lost 3 bases; unmatched junction nucleotides: 7. Germline lookup yields CDR1 SGHVS and CDR2 FNYEAQ. This CDR3 reads CASSLGTSGVARYNEQFF. In DNA form, the CDR3 reads TGTGCCAGCAGCTTAGGGACTAGCGGGGTAGCTCGCTACAATGAGCAGTTCTTC.

This clonotype was seen a handful of times. This chain connects TRBV7-2 to TRBJ1-5, with TRBD1 as a possible D gene (5 bases). CDR3 length equals 12 residues. V dropped 4 bases and J dropped 5 bases, with 6 bases sitting between them. Germline CDR1 and CDR2: SGHTA and FQGNSA. The CDR3 sequence is CASSWGDQPQHF. DNA of the CDR3: TGTGCCAGCAGCTGGGGGGATCAGCCCCAGCATTTT.

CDR3 sequence (DNA): TGTGCCAGCAGTCCACCCGACACCAGCTACACCTTC. Protein sequence: CASSPPDTSYTF. The genes are TRBV28 and TRBJ1-2; D not certain. Germline V gives CDR1 MDHEN, CDR2 SYDVKM. There are 12 residues in the CDR3. V was clipped by 5 bases and J by 9 bases, with 13 bases between them.

This chain links TRBV19 with TRBJ2-1; TRBD1 is a possible D gene (8 bases). Germline assignment: CDR1 LNHDA and CDR2 SQIVND (reference sequence). CDR3 length: 15 residues. Between the trimmed V and J ends, which lost 2 bases and 7 bases, there was a span of 15 bases. The CDR3 loop reads CASSITAQGGNEQFF. The CDR3 bases are TGTGCCAGTAGTATAACGGCACAGGGGGGGAATGAGCAGTTCTTC. Filled out from reference TRBV19 and TRBJ2-1, the complete variable domain reads DGGITQSPKYLFRKEGQNVTLSCEQNLNHDAMYWYRQDPGQGLRLIYYSQIVNDFQKGDIAEGYSVSREKKESFPLTVTSAQKNPTAFYLCASSITAQGGNEQFFGPGTRLTVL.

The CDR3 loop reads CASSRGEAEAFF. The CDR3 DNA is TGTGCCAGCAGCCGAGGAGAAGCAGAAGCTTTCTTT. V gene TRBV6-8 combines with J gene TRBJ1-1; D call uncertain. The V end was cut by 6 bases, the J end by 8 bases, with 13 bases between. CDR3 size: 12 residues. Germline V gene lookup returns CDR1 MNHGY and CDR2 SAAAGT.

This clonotype occurred a few times. This rearrangement joins TRBV5-6 to TRBJ1-1; D is perhaps TRBD1 (6 bases). The CDR3 runs 14 residues. Trimming removed 4 bases at V and 0 bases at J, with 10 bases between. Germline V lookup: CDR1 SGHDT, CDR2 YYEEEE. In DNA form, the CDR3 reads TGTGCCAGCAGCGCTCGACAGGTGAACACTGAAGCTTTCTTT. It encodes CASSARQVNTEAFF.

This clonotype was picked up a small number of times. The chain has TRBV7-2 and TRBJ1-1; TRBD1 might be the D (5 bases). Germline assignment: CDR1 SGHTA and CDR2 FQGNSA. The V and J ends lost 4 bases and 4 bases respectively, with 16 bases between them. CDR3 length equals 15 residues. CDR3 in DNA: TGTGCCAGCAGCTCAAGGTACCGCCAGGGCACTGAAGCTTTCTTT. It translates to CASSSRYRQGTEAFF.

This clonotype was recorded a few times. The chain uses TRBV12-3 or TRBV12-4 and TRBJ1-3; D is unclear. V was shortened by 6 bases and J by 4 bases, with 7 bases between the two germline ends. The CDR3 extends over 12 amino acids. The chain's CDR3 is CASRVSGNTIYF. The CDR3 nucleotides are TGTGCCAGCAGAGTTTCCGGAAACACCATATATTTT.

The gene calls are TRBV7-8 and TRBJ2-3, with TRBD2 identical over 10 bases. The CDR3 contains 16 residues. The V gene's germline CDR1 is SGHVS and CDR2 FQNEAQ. V lost 2 bases to trimming and J lost 4 bases; unmatched junction nucleotides: 6. The CDR3 sequence: CASSLLPAGGADTQYF. CDR3 bases: TGTGCCAGCAGCTTATTGCCAGCGGGAGGGGCAGATACGCAGTATTTT.

V gene TRBV6-1 combines with J gene TRBJ1-5; D is unresolved. The CDR3 is 12 residues long. The germline CDR1 and CDR2 sequences are MNHNS and SASEGT. Deletions cut 3 bases from V and 4 bases from J, with 4 bases between. The CDR3 DNA follows: TGTGCCAGCAGTGACGTGAATCAGCCCCAGCATTTT. It yields the protein CASSDVNQPQHF.

The chain couples TRBV6-1 to TRBJ2-4; 7 bases align to TRBD1. With 0 bases clipped from V and 8 bases from J, the junction kept 4 bases outside the gene matches. In germline, CDR1 is MNHNS, CDR2 SASEGT. The CDR3 has 14 amino acids. This CDR3 is CASSEARGYYIQYF. The CDR3 DNA reads as TGTGCCAGCAGTGAAGCCAGGGGGTACTACATTCAGTACTTC.

The chain recombines TRBV18 with TRBJ2-5; the D gene is possibly TRBD1 (6 bases). V was pared by 3 bases and J by 5 bases, with 10 bases between. Germline assignment: CDR1 KGHSH and CDR2 LQKENI. CDR3 length: 13 residues. CDR3: CASSPGHGETQYF. The CDR3 nucleotides are TGTGCCAGCTCACCGGGACATGGGGAGACCCAGTACTTC.

The chain links TRBV19 to TRBJ1-6; D unresolved. The length of the CDR3 is 16 residues. V shed 3 bases and J shed 8 bases, with 17 bases lying between them. Germline V gene lookup returns CDR1 LNHDA and CDR2 SQIVND (reference sequence). The CDR3, as DNA: TGTGCCAGTAGTATGAACTGGGCGGACCTTGATTCACCCCTCCACTTT. Encoded protein: CASSMNWADLDSPLHF.

The rearrangement links TRBV12-3 or TRBV12-4 to TRBJ2-2, with a weak D call TRBD2 (5 bases). V shed 3 bases and J shed 7 bases, with 9 bases lying between them. The CDR3 is 13 amino acids. CDR3 sequence reads: CASSFGVGGELFF. For the CDR3, the DNA is TGTGCCAGCAGTTTCGGGGTAGGCGGGGAGCTGTTTTTT.

V usage is TRBV19 and J usage is TRBJ1-6, with TRBD1 matching over 7 bases. Germline CDR1 and CDR2: LNHDA and SQIVND (reference sequence). This CDR3 is built from 14 residues. The ends lost 2 bases at V and 13 bases at J; junction bases unmatched: 8. The CDR3 coding sequence is TGTGCCAGTAGTATATCGGTTCGAGGGGGCCCCCTCCACTTT. It encodes CASSISVRGGPLHF. Full variable domain (missing parts from reference TRBV19 and TRBJ1-6): DGGITQSPKYLFRKEGQNVTLSCEQNLNHDAMYWYRQDPGQGLRLIYYSQIVNDFQKGDIAEGYSVSREKKESFPLTVTSAQKNPTAFYLCASSISVRGGPLHFGNGTRLTVT.

The chain combines TRBV7-2 with TRBJ2-5, with a possible D match to TRBD1 (5 bases). V lost 4 bases, J lost 0 bases, and 12 bases lay in between. CDR3 length: 15 amino acids. Germline CDR1 SGHTA, CDR2 FQGNSA. CDR3 bases: TGTGCCAGCAGCTCTGCTCAGGGTTACCAAGAGACCCAGTACTTC. This codes for CASSSAQGYQETQYF.

The chain is built from TRBV19 and TRBJ2-7; 8 nucleotides line up with TRBD1. Germline V gene lookup returns CDR1 LNHDA and CDR2 SQIVND (reference sequence). The CDR3 totals 13 residues. With 7 bases clipped from V and 2 bases from J, the junction kept 4 bases outside the gene matches. The CDR3 nucleotides read TGTGCCAGTAAAAAGACAGGGGCCTACGAGCAGTACTTC. Amino acid sequence: CASKKTGAYEQYF.